Sequencing of this T cell receptor (beta chain) was carried out in a study of shared clonotypes between healthy human individuals (dated by TCRdb to the early 2020s). For context, the study as a whole: The cohort comprised a couple of women and a few men aged 18 to 49 years. For each donor, three plates each were used for CD4 naive and CD4 memory, two plates were used for CD8 naive, and one plate was used for CD8 memory. To estimate repertoire size and how much clonotype sharing occurs between individuals, the study deeply sequenced the blood TCR repertoires of five healthy adults. To increase sequencing depth and limit assay-specific biases, different laboratories used diverse techniques to prepare libraries and sequence TCR repertoires. Leukapheresis yielded between about 0.8 and 9.5 billion PBMCs per donor.

The paper as a whole reports these results and caveats: When four donors were compared, the shared fraction of clonotypes was about 5.4% for naive CD4, approximately 3.5% for naive CD8, more than 2% for memory CD4, and 0.35% to 0.4% for memory CD8. Sampling was limited to blood, and TCR repertoires in tissue likely differ from TCR repertoires in blood. Because the study included a small number of donors, the genetic and exposure-history diversity represented was limited. Incomplete sequencing was indicated by rarefaction of sorted-subset datasets, despite the large sequencing depth. Higher generation probabilities were observed for clonotypes shared by all four sorted-subset donors than for non-shared clonotypes. Naive subsets generally had larger estimated clonotype richness than memory subsets did. Based on pairwise subsampling, the degree of clonotype sharing among donors was expected to be affected by sequencing depth.

TCR CDR3 regions were amplified from genomic DNA by multiplex PCR using the deep immunoSEQ assay. For each cell subset, the extracted genomic DNA was distributed evenly across all wells of several immunoSEQ 96-well plates, and each plate served as one replicate. For sorted subsets, each replicate PCR was loaded with about 200 ng genomic DNA, equivalent to some 31,000 T cell genomes. Purified libraries were quantified with a Qubit 3.0 fluorometer, sized on a Bioanalyzer 2100, and re-quantified with the KAPA Library Quantification kit. Each immunoSEQ 96-well plate was sequenced on its own single-read 150-cycle Illumina NextSeq 550 flow cell. Turning to the authors' computational methods: Because the immunoSEQ output included only junctional sequences and no quality scores, the filtering could not be the same as the filtering used for full-length reads. To assign V/J genes and CDR3, sequences were annotated using PyIR, a Python wrapper for IgBLAST v1.9, with IMGT germline references. Any read was removed if the V/J assignment was weak (E-value above 1e-6), the CDR3 was missing, or the read contained stop codons, out-of-frame junctions, or ambiguous translated residues. A V3J clonotype was defined by an identical inferred V gene, J gene, and CDR3 amino acid sequence. Percentage overlap between repertoires was computed as shared unique clonotypes divided by the size of the smaller repertoire. Repertoire richness was assessed with RTK rarefaction, the Chao1 estimator, and Recon v2.1 estimates of unobserved clonotypes. Generation probabilities for all TCRbeta clonotypes obtained by the gDNA method from a few donors were computed using OLGA. This immuneACCESS table, as held by TCRdb, lists in-frame sequences with V and J called but not all clones. Of the missing ones, under half trace to an unresolved V gene in checked studies; the others have no known cause. The V and J calls and clone size come from that table; D and trimming were worked out from the DNA. The table for this sample lists around 750,000 clones; about 74% of them were counted only once. Of the sample, over 1.5% falls within the top ten clones.

The CDR3 measures 16 amino acids from cysteine to phenylalanine. The entry retains the CDR3 DNA only, 48 bases that are in frame from base 1. CDR1 and CDR2, looked up from the germline V gene, are MGHRA and YSYEKL. V is pruned by 1 base and J by 4 bases, leaving 6 bases of the junction without a gene match. Comments on this clone: Its specific antigen is unknown. Base qualities were left out, and no much larger clone turns up one base away.

The donors were healthy, HIV-negative adults with no recently reported acute infections or vaccinations. All donors were Caucasian adults living in Nashville, Tennessee, USA. CD4+ T cells were enriched by magnetic negative selection; naive cells were then positively selected on CD45RA, and the negative fraction formed the memory subset. Blood was obtained by leukapheresis, after which PBMCs were separated by Ficoll-Histopaque density gradient centrifugation and cryopreserved in liquid nitrogen vapor phase. Analytical flow cytometry was used to check the purity and quantity of every magnetically sorted T cell population. From each sorted fraction, genomic DNA was isolated and quantified by UV absorbance on a Nanodrop 2000c.

The chain uses TRBV4-1 and TRBJ2-5, with 10 junctional bases fitting TRBD2. Sequencing was done on a sample of memory CD4+ T cells sorted from blood. Interpreted using the paper, the cell subset or site label stands for: CD45RA-negative fraction. The receptor comes from a woman in her 30s in good health. Here the CDR3 is given as CASSQVLVAGGETQYF. The bases read TGCGCCAGCAGCCAAGTTTTGGTAGCGGGAGGAGAGACCCAGTACTTC.